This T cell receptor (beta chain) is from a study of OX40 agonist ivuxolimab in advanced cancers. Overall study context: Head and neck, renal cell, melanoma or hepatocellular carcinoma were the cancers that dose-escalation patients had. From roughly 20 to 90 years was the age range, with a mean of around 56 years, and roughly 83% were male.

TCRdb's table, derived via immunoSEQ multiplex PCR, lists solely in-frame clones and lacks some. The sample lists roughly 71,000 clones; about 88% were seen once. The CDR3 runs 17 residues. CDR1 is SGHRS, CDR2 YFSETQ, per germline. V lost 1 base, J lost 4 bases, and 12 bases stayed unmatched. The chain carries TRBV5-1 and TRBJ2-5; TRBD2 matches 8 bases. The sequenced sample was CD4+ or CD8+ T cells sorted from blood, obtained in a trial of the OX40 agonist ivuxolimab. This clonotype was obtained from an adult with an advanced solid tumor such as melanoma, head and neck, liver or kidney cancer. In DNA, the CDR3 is TGCGCCAGCAGCTTGTGGGAGGGCCGGGGACTAGGAGAGACCCAGTACTTC. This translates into CASSLWEGRGLGETQYF.